This record covers a single TCR beta chain. From around 11 ml of fresh peripheral blood, PBMCs were isolated. These data originate in a study of T cells in Graves' hyperthyroidism and ophthalmopathy. Per the germline V gene, CDR1 is SQVTM and CDR2 is ANQGSEA. This CDR3 has 14 residues. Unmatched junction bases numbered 14, after V lost 7 bases and J lost 7 bases. There were TCR beta CDR3 regions amplified from RNA transcripts. The TCR CDR3 was amplified in a first-round RT-PCR using the HTBI primer set. TCRdb analysed the multiplex PCR reads with MiXCR anew, one entry per CDR3 protein. The sample records hundreds of thousands of distinct CDR3 sequences, under 15% being singletons.

This chain connects TRBV29-1 to TRBJ2-7, with 9 bases identical to TRBD2. The source of this sequence is a woman in her 30s with Graves' hyperthyroidism. What was sequenced was blood. This CDR3 is CSAALAGRVHEQYF. CDR3 DNA sequence: TGCAGCGCCGCCCTAGCGGGAAGAGTCCATGAGCAGTACTTC.